Described below is a single T cell receptor beta chain sequence and its context. Its antigen is still unknown. This sample stems from a study of glioma-infiltrating T cells. Across the study: Before surgery, glioma patients received dexamethasone for at most six days. Sequencing aimed for roughly 4.5- to 11-fold coverage of about a million peripheral T cells.

The CDR3 covers 15 residues. V lost 6 bases and J 7 bases, leaving 19 bases between the germline ends. The iRepertoire nested amplicon-rescue multiplex PCR amplified TCR alpha and beta CDR3s from RNA. Input was roughly 85-450 ng of tissue mRNA or PBMC total RNA. TCRdb reprocessed the multiplex PCR reads with MiXCR, giving one entry per CDR3 protein. The sample lists 400,000 or so distinct CDR3 sequences; around 45% were seen once. The study, taken as a whole, reports: Patients with low tissue-blood divergence carried a signature set of shared blood CDR3 motifs.

V gene TRBV12-3 or TRBV12-4 combines with J gene TRBJ2-1; D is unresolved. The TCR was taken from a human donor with low-grade glioma or glioblastoma, undergoing nonglioma brain surgery, or in good health (not recorded which). The sample consisted of glioma tissue, nonneoplastic brain tissue, or PBMCs (not recorded which). The CDR3 is CASSHSNIRWNEQFF. The CDR3 DNA reads TGTGCCAGCAGCCACAGCAATATCCGCTGGAATGAGCAGTTCTTC.